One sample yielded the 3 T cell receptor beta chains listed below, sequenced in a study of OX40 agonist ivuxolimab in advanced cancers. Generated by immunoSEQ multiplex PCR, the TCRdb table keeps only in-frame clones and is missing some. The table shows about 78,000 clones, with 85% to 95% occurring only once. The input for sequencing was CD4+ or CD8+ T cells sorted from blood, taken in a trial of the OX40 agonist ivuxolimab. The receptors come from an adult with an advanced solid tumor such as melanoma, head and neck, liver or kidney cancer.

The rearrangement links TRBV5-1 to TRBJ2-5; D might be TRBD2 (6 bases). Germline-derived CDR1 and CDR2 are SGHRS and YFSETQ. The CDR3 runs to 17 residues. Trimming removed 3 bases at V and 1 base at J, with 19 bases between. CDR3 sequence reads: CASSSPLGLPPQETQYF. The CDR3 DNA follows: TGCGCCAGCAGCTCCCCGCTGGGACTCCCACCCCAAGAGACCCAGTACTTC.

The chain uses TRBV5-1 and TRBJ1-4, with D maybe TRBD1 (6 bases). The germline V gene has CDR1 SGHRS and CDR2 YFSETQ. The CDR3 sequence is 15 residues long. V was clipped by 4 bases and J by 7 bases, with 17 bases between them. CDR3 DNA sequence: TGCGCCAGCAGCCCGGGAGGGGGTAGGAGTGAAAAACTGTTTTTT. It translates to CASSPGGGRSEKLFF.

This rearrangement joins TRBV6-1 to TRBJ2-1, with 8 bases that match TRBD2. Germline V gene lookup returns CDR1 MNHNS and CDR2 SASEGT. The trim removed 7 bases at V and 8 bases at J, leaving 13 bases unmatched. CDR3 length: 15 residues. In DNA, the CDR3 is TGTGCCAGCACCCAGCGGGCGGGAGGCTTCTATGAGCAGTTCTTC. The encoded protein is CASTQRAGGFYEQFF.